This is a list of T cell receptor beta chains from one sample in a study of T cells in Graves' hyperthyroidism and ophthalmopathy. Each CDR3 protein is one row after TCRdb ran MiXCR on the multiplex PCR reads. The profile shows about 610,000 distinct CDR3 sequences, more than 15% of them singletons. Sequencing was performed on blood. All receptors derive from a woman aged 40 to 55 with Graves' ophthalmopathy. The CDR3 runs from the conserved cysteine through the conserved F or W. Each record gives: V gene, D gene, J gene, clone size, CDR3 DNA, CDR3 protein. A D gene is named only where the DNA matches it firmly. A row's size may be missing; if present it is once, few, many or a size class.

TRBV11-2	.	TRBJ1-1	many	TGTGCCAGCAGTAAACGGGGGGATCTAGGCACTGAAGCTTTCTTT	CASSKRGDLGTEAFF
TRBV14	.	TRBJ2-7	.	TGTGCCAGCAGCCGAGGGGGAACGCGCAGTGACGAGCAGTACTTC	CASSRGGTRSDEQYF
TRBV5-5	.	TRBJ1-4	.	TGTGCCAGCAGCCCGGCTGCAACTAATGAAAAACTGTTTTTT	CASSPAATNEKLFF
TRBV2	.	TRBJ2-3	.	TGTGCCAGCAGTTCCCCGGGGCTAGCGAGCACAGATACGCAGTATTTT	CASSSPGLASTDTQYF
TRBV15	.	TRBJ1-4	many	TGTGCCACCAGCAGAGATCCGGAGAGTGAAAAACTGTTTTTT	CATSRDPESEKLFF
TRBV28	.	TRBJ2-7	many	TGTGCCACCGAAAAGGACAGCTCCTACGAGCAGTACTTC	CATEKDSSYEQYF
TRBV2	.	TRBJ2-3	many	TGTGCCAGCAACCCCTTACGGGTAGCATCAGATACGCAGTATTTT	CASNPLRVASDTQYF
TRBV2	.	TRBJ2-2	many	TGTGCCAGCGCCCGACAGGAGGGGACCGGGGAGCTGTTTTTT	CASARQEGTGELFF
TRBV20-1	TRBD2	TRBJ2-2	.	TGCAGTGCTAAGGGACTAGCGGGAGGTCACACCGGGGAGCTGTTTTTT	CSAKGLAGGHTGELFF
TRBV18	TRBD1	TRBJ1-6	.	TGTGCCAGCTCACCCCCGGGACAGGTTGGTTCACCCCTCCACTTT	CASSPPGQVGSPLHF
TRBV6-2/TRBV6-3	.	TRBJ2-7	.	TGTGCCAGCAGTTACGGGCGGGTTCTAGACGAGCAGTACTTC	CASSYGRVLDEQYF
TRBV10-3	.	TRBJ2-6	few	TGTGCCATCAGTTTCGCGGGTCTGGGGGCCAACGTCCTGACTTTC	CAISFAGLGANVLTF
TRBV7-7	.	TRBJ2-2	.	TGTGCTAGCAGCTTAGGTGGCCGGCGGACCGGGGAGCTGTTTTTT	CASSLGGRRTGELFF
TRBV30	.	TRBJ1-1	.	TGTGCCTGGAGTGTACACGGGGACTCACCACGGAACACTGAAGCTTTCTTT	CAWSVHGDSPRNTEAFF
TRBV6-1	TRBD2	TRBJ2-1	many	TGTGCCAGCAGTGAAGCGTGGACTAGCCCTAGGGAGCAGTTCTTC	CASSEAWTSPREQFF
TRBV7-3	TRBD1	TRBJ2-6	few	TGTGCCAGCAGCCTGTCCGGGACAGGGTTTGCTGGGGCCAACGTCCTGACTTTC	CASSLSGTGFAGANVLTF
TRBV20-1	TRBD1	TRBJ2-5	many	TGCAGTGCTTGGACAGGACCGTCCCAGTACTTC	CSAWTGPSQYF
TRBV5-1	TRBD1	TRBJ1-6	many	TGCGCCAGCAGCGGGGACAGCTCCTATAATTCACCCCTCCACTTT	CASSGDSSYNSPLHF
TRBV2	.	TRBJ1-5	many	TGTGCCAGCAGTACGGTGAACAATCAGCCCCAGCATTTT	CASSTVNNQPQHF
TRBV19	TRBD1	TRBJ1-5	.	TGTGCCAGTACCACGGGACAGGGCAATCAGCCCCAGCATTTT	CASTTGQGNQPQHF
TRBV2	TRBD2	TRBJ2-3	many	TGTGCCAGCAAAGAAAGGCCGACTAGCGGGTCTAGCACAGATACGCAGTATTTT	CASKERPTSGSSTDTQYF
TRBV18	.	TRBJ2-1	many	TGTGCCAGCTCACCGAAGGAAGGCAGGGCCCATGAGCAGTTCTTC	CASSPKEGRAHEQFF
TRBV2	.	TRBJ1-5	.	TGTGCCAGCAGCGCCGTCGGGGGCCAGCCCCAGCATTTT	CASSAVGGQPQHF
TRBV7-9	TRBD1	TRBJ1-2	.	TGTGCCAGCAGCCGCCCGGACAGGGCCTATGGCTACACCTTC	CASSRPDRAYGYTF
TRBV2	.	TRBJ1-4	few	TGTGCCAGCACCGGACAGCCGGCAGGGAAACTGTTTTTT	CASTGQPAGKLFF
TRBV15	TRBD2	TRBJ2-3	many	TGTGCCACCAGCAGAGATAGCGGGAGTACAGATACGCAGTATTTT	CATSRDSGSTDTQYF
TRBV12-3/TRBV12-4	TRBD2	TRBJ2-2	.	TGTGCCAGCAGTTTACGGGAGGTGGCGGGGGAGCTGTTTTTT	CASSLREVAGELFF
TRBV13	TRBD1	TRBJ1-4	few	TGTGCCACCCGGGACAGGGAAGGAGAAAAACTGTTTTTT	CATRDREGEKLFF
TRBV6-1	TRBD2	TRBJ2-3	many	TGTGCCAGCAGGCCAAGAACTAGCGGAGCCACAGATACGCAGTATTTT	CASRPRTSGATDTQYF
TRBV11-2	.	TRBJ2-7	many	TGTGCCAGCAGCTTAGGGAACAACAGGATCTACGAGCAGTACTTC	CASSLGNNRIYEQYF
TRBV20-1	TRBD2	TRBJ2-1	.	TGCAGTGCTAGTACTGGGACTAGCGGGGCGAATGAGCAGTTCTTC	CSASTGTSGANEQFF
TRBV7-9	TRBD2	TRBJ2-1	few	TGTGCCAGCAGCTTATCCCTAGCGGGAGCAACCTCGAGCTCCTACAATGAGCAGTTCTTC	CASSLSLAGATSSSYNEQFF
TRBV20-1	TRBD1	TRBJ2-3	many	TGCAGTGAAAGGGGGCAGGCAGATACGCAGTATTTT	CSERGQADTQYF
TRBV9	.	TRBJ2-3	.	TGTGCCAGCAGCGTAACCCAGGTCGAGACGCAGTATTTT	CASSVTQVETQYF
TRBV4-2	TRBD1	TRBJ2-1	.	TGTGCCAGCAGCCAAGTCGGACAGGGGGCCTACAATGAGCAGTTCTTC	CASSQVGQGAYNEQFF